This T cell receptor (beta chain) was retrieved from a study of response to subunit inactivated influenza vaccine. TCRdb ran MiXCR on the RT-PCR reads and lists one entry per CDR3 protein. The sample lists 500,000 to 700,000 distinct CDR3 sequences; approximately 24% were seen once. Separately, the same data were catalogued under a study of T cells expressing NK-cell markers. As reported in that work: Libraries used 5'RACE template switching adding universal primer site and UMIs. Of the CD8+ T cell pool in six donors, roughly 1.0-7.0% was accounted for by dominant NKG2C+ clonotypes. Whether expanded NKG2C+ T cell clones were HCMV specific stayed uncertain.

The material was CD4+ T cells sorted from PBMCs, obtained 11 to 12 days after vaccination. This receptor was taken from a man between 50 and 59 years old who received an inactivated influenza vaccine.

The CDR3 nucleotides read TGTGCCACCAGTGATTTAGGGTGGGAGACCCAGTACTTC. This codes for CATSDLGWETQYF. The chain links TRBV24-1 to TRBJ2-5, with D uncertain. The CDR3 sequence is 13 residues long. From germline, CDR1 is KGHDR and CDR2 SFDVKD. The germline V and J ends were trimmed by 1 base and 5 bases, with 7 bases remaining between them.